The T cell receptor (beta chain) under discussion was sequenced for a study of PD-L1 blockade in urothelial cancer. About the research overall: Atezolizumab was started by patients around 2014 at 1,200 mg intravenously every 3 weeks. T cell content in blood samples showed a median of 141,255. Samples of blood were analyzed 3 weeks (second dose) and 6 weeks after treatment start.

Some clones are missing from TCRdb's copy, which holds only in-frame ones; the method was immunoSEQ multiplex PCR. The sample has some 120,000 clones, about 83% seen once. Sample time point: peripheral blood 6 weeks after treatment start. Locally advanced or metastatic urothelial carcinoma was present in patients. The CDR3 runs 13 residues. V was cut by 6 bases and J by 2 bases, with 10 bases left in between. Germline V lookup: CDR1 SGHAT, CDR2 FQNNGV. The sequencing used PBMCs, collected around atezolizumab (anti-PD-L1) treatment. The TCR comes from a man aged 50-60 years with urothelial cancer. The rearrangement uses TRBV11-2 and TRBJ1-1; a possible D gene is TRBD1 (5 bases). DNA of the CDR3: TGTGCCAGCAGTGGGGACTTAAACACTGAAGCTTTCTTT. Its protein product is CASSGDLNTEAFF.